This T cell receptor (beta chain) is from a study of CD4 T cells in relation to SARS-CoV-2 and coronaviruses. On the study more broadly: After 10 days of antigen culture, PBMC TCR beta CDR3s were sequenced. Crossreactive spike epitopes shared across donors were mapped to their HLA restriction. Broader study findings: Crossreactivity was assessed only for spike protein, not other viral proteins.

Sequencing used immunoSEQ multiplex PCR; TCRdb keeps in-frame clones, though not all of them. This sample has 20,000 to 30,000 clones, with roughly 76% found just once. Before the COVID-19 pandemic, during about 2010-2018, CD4+ T cells were taken from unexposed donors. After about 10 days of culture, CD4+ T cells were isolated. Losses at the gene ends were 2 bases for V and 6 bases for J; bases not matched to a gene: 4. The CDR3 runs 14 residues. CDR1 and CDR2 from the germline V gene are SGDLS and YYNGEE. For this clone: As yet, its antigen is unknown.

Sequences were obtained from CD4+ T cells from PBMCs, cultured in vitro. The rearrangement uses TRBV9 and TRBJ2-3; 9 nucleotides line up with TRBD1. The TCR was taken from a human donor in good health. The CDR3 DNA reads as TGTGCCAGCAGCGTCGGGACAGGGAGGGATACGCAGTATTTT. It codes for CASSVGTGRDTQYF.